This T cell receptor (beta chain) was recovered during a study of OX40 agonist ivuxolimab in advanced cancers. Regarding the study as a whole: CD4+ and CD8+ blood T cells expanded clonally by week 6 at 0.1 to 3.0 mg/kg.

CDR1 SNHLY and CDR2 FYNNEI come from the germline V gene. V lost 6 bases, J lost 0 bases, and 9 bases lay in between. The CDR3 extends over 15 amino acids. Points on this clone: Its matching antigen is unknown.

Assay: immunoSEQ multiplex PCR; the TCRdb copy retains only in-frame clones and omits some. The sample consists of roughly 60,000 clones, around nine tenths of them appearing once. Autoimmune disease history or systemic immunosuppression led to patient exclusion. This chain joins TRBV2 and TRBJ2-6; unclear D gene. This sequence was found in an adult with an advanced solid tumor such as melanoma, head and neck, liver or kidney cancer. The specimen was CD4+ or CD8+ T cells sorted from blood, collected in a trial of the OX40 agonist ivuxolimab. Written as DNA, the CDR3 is TGTGCCAGCAGAATACCCAGCTCTGGGGCCAACGTCCTGACTTTC. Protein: CASRIPSSGANVLTF.